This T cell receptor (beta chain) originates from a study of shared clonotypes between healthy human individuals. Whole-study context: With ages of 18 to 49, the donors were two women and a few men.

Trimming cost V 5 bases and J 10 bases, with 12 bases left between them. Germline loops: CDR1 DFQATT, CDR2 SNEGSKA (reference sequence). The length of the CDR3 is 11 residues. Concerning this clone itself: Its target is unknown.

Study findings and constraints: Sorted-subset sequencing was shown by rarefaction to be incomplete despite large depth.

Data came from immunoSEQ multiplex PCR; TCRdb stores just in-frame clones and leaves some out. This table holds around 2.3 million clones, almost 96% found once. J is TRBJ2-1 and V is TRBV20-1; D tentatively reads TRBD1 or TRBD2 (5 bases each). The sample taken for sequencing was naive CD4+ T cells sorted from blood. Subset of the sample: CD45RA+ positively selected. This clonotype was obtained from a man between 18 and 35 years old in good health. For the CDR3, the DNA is TGCAGTGCTGCCCGGGGCCAAGAGCAGTTCTTC. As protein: CSAARGQEQFF.